This paragraph covers one TCR beta chain sequence. Germline V gene data show CDR1 as ENHRY and CDR2 as SYGVKD. CDR3 length equals 13 residues. Trimming removed 3 bases at V and 2 bases at J, with 8 bases between. Time point defined: pre-treatment sample, taken before nivolumab and TIL therapy. Tumor tissue came from excised metastases, mostly pleural nodules or supraclavicular lymph nodes. Patients then received nivolumab; progressors got lymphodepletion, TIL and IL-2. This was the immunoSEQ v3 assay. Profiled with immunoSEQ multiplex PCR; TCRdb holds only in-frame clones, not every one. The sample has about 50,000 clones; around 64% are singletons. This entry is derived from a study of TIL therapy for anti-PD-1-resistant metastatic lung cancer.

J is TRBJ2-7 and V is TRBV10-3; D is possibly TRBD1 (6 bases). The sequence was collected from a person aged 25 to 85 with non-small cell lung cancer. The source material was tumor tissue, sampled at baseline. The CDR3 protein is CAISEQGTYEQYF. The DNA of the CDR3 is TGTGCCATCAGTGAACAGGGCACCTACGAGCAGTACTTC.